This T cell receptor (beta chain) was recovered during a study of PD-1 blockade in classical Hodgkin lymphoma. Germline V gene sequence: CDR1 LNHDA, CDR2 SQIVND (reference sequence). V shed 4 bases and J shed 2 bases, with 12 bases lying between them. The CDR3 is 14 residues long. There was relapse after autologous stem cell transplantation in every patient, and there was variation in brentuximab vedotin exposure. Each best response was a complete response, a partial response or progressive disease. A remark on this clone: Antigen: not known.

General observations from the study: While CD8+ TCR diversity did not rise significantly by C4D1, CD4+ TCR diversity did. Later analyses included only patients treated at least 1 year post-ASCT. Similar baseline diversity was found in complete responders and newly diagnosed patients.

Here immunoSEQ multiplex PCR was the method, and the copy in TCRdb shows in-frame clones only, minus some. The sample lists about 40,000 clones; approximately 86% were seen once. The material sequenced was peripheral blood mononuclear cells (PBMCs), taken before the second cycle of nivolumab. The gene calls are TRBV19 and TRBJ2-7; no firm D call. This clonotype was obtained from a human donor with classical Hodgkin lymphoma. CDR3 coding DNA: TGTGCCAGTAGTAAATTCCCTAATACCTACGAGCAGTACTTC. This sequence encodes CASSKFPNTYEQYF.